This T cell receptor (beta chain) emerged from a study of T cells in Graves' hyperthyroidism and ophthalmopathy. Study conclusions and caveats: Clonotypes that were expanded in thyroid above 0.001 mostly appeared in blood too.

Graves' hyperthyroidism qualified as stable when ophthalmopathy did not progress within 18 months. Aged 18 to 65, the patients had hyperthyroidism that was newly diagnosed and had lasted under 2 months. Diagnosis rested on symptoms, serum thyroxine and TRAb, thyroid ultrasound, and orbital computed tomography. This clonotype appeared a few times. What it recognizes is unknown. There were TCR beta CDR3 regions amplified from RNA transcripts. First-round RT-PCR targeting the TCR CDR3 was performed with the HTBI primer set. TCRdb processed the multiplex PCR reads anew with MiXCR; each CDR3 protein has one entry. The sample consists of some 800,000 distinct CDR3 sequences, 35% to 45% of them appearing once. Sequenced input: blood. This TCR came from a man between 18 and 29 years old with Graves' hyperthyroidism.

The CDR3 DNA follows: TGTGCCAGCAGTGGCGACAGGCCTAGGGCTTTCTTT. Its translation is CASSGDRPRAFF. The chain employs TRBV6-5 and TRBJ1-1; weak D call: TRBD1 (6 bases). The V end was cut by 5 bases, the J end by 11 bases, with 15 bases between. Germline CDR1 and CDR2: MNHEY and SVGAGI. This CDR3 is 12 amino acids long.